This T cell receptor beta chain was documented in a study of T cell responses to AZD1222 COVID-19 vaccine. Remarks on this clone: The antigen remains undetermined.

Findings of the study overall: With two AZD1222 doses given, Spike-specific TCR breadth and depth both rose. Targeting of unmutated variant regions was reportedly seen in nearly half of spike-specific TCRs. At study baseline, merely several AZD1222 recipients were seropositive.

Data came from immunoSEQ multiplex PCR; TCRdb stores just in-frame clones and leaves some out. The sample table sets out about 140,000 clones. Germline CDR1 and CDR2: ENHRY and SYGVKD. The ends were cut back, 3 bases at V and 9 bases at J, with 12 bases in the middle. The CDR3 sequence is 14 residues long. This receptor was identified in an adult in good health. The specimen was peripheral blood. This sequence joins TRBV10-3 and TRBJ1-6; D may be TRBD1 (5 bases). CDR3 bases: TGTGCCATCAGTGATGGCAGGGTGGGTTCACCCCTCCACTTT. Protein: CAISDGRVGSPLHF.